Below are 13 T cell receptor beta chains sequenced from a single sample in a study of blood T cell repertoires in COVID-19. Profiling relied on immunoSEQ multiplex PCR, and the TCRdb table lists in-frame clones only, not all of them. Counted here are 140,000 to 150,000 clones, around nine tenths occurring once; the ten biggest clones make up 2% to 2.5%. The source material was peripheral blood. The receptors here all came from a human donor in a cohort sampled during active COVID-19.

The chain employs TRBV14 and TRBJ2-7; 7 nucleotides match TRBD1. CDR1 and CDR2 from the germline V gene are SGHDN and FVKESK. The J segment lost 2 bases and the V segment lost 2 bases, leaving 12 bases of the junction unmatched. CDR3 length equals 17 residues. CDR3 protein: CASSQRVLGTATYEQYF. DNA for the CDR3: TGTGCCAGCAGCCAACGGGTTCTAGGGACAGCTACCTACGAGCAGTACTTC.

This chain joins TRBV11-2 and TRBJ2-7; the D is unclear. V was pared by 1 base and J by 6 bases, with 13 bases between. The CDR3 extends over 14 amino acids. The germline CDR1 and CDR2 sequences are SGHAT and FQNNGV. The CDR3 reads CASSLAQLPGEQYF. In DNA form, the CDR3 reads TGTGCCAGCAGCTTAGCCCAGCTTCCAGGCGAGCAGTACTTC.

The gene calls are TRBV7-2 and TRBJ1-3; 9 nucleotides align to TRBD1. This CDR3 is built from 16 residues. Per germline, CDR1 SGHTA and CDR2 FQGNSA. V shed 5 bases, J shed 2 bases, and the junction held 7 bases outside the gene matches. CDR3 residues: CASSPGQGSTGNTIYF. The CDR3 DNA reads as TGTGCCAGCAGCCCCGGACAGGGGTCGACTGGAAACACCATATATTTT.

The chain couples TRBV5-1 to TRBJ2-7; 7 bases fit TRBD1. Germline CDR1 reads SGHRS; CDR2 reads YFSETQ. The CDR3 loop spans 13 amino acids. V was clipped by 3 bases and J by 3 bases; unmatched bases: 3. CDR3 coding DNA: TGCGCCAGCAGCTCGGGACAGAGCTACGAGCAGTACTTC. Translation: CASSSGQSYEQYF.

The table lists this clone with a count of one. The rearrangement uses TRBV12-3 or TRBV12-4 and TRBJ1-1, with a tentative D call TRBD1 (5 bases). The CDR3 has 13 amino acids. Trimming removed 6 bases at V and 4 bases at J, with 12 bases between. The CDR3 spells CASSLLGGTEAFF. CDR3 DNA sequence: TGTGCCAGCAGCCTCTTGGGGGGCACTGAAGCTTTCTTT.

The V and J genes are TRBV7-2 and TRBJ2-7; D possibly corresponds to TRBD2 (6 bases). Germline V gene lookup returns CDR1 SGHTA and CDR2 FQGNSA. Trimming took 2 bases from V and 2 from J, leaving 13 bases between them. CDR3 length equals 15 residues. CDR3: CASSLFPGVTYEQYF. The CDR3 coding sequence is TGTGCCAGCAGCTTATTCCCGGGGGTCACCTACGAGCAGTACTTC.

The CDR3 nucleotides read TGTGCCAGCAGTGGGCGGGAGGAAGAGACCCAGTACTTC. Protein product: CASSGREEETQYF. The genes are TRBV6-2 or TRBV6-3 and TRBJ2-5; the match to TRBD2 covers 8 bases. The CDR3 runs 13 residues. Germline V gives CDR1 MNHEY, CDR2 SVGEGT. With 5 bases clipped from V and 3 bases from J, the junction kept 2 bases outside the gene matches.

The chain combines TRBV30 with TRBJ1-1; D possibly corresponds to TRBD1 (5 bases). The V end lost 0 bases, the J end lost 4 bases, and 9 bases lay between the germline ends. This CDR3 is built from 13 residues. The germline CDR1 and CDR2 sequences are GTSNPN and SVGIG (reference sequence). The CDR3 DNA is TGTGCCTGGAGTGTGCAGGGTCCCACTGAAGCTTTCTTT. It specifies CAWSVQGPTEAFF.

The CDR3: CAWSVRRDRVAGGPRETQYF. For the CDR3, the DNA is TGTGCCTGGAGTGTACGTCGCGACAGAGTAGCGGGAGGGCCGCGAGAGACCCAGTACTTC. The chain combines TRBV30 with TRBJ2-5; TRBD2 matches at 11 bases. The CDR3 spans 20 residues. Germline values: CDR1 GTSNPN, CDR2 SVGIG (reference sequence). V shed 0 bases and J 4 bases; nucleotides not matched to a gene: 19.

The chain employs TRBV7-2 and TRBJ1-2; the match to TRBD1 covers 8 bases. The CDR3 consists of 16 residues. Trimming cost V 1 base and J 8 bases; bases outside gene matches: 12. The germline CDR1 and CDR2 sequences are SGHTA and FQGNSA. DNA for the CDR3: TGTGCCAGCAGCTTAGGGACAGGGCCTCCAACTATGGGCTACACCTTC. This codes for CASSLGTGPPTMGYTF. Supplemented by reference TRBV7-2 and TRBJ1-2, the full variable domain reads GAGVSQSPSNKVTEKGKDVELRCDPISGHTALYWYRQSLGQGLEFLIYFQGNSAPDKSGLPSDRFSAERTGGSVSTLTIQRTQQEDSAVYLCASSLGTGPPTMGYTFGSGTRLTVV.

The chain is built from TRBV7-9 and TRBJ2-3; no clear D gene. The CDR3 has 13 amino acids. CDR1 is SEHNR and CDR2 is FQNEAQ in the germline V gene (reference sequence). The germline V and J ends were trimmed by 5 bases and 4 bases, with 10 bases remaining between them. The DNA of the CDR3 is TGTGCCAGCAGCCCCCGTGGCCCAGATACGCAGTATTTT. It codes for CASSPRGPDTQYF.

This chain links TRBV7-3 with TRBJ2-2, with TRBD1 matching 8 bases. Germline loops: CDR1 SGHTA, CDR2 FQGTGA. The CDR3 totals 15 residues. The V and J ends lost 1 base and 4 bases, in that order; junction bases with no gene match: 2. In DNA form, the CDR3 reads TGTGCCAGCAGCTTAAGACAGGGGTTCACCGGGGAGCTGTTTTTT. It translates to CASSLRQGFTGELFF.

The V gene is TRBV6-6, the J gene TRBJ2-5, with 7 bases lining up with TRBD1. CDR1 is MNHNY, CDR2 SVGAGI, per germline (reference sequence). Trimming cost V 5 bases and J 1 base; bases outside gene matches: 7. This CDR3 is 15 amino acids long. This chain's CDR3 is CASSLDRATQETQYF. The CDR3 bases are TGTGCCAGCAGTCTAGACAGGGCTACCCAAGAGACCCAGTACTTC.